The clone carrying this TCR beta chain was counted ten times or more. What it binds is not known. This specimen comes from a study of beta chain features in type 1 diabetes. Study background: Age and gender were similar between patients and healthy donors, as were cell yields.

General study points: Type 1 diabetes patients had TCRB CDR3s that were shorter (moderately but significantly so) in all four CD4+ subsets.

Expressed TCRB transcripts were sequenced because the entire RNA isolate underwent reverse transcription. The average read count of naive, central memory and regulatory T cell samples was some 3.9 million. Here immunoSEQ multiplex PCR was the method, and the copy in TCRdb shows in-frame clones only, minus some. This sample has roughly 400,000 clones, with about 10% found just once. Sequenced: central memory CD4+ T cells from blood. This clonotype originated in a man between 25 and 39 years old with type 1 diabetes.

The CDR3 here is CASSFRDRDEQFF. The CDR3 region has the DNA TGTGCCAGCAGCTTTCGCGACAGGGATGAGCAGTTCTTC. The chain carries TRBV13 and TRBJ2-1; the match to TRBD1 covers 7 bases. The V and J ends lost 3 bases and 8 bases, in that order; junction bases with no gene match: 4. CDR3 length: 13 residues. Germline CDR1 reads PRHDT; CDR2 reads FYEKMQ (reference sequence).